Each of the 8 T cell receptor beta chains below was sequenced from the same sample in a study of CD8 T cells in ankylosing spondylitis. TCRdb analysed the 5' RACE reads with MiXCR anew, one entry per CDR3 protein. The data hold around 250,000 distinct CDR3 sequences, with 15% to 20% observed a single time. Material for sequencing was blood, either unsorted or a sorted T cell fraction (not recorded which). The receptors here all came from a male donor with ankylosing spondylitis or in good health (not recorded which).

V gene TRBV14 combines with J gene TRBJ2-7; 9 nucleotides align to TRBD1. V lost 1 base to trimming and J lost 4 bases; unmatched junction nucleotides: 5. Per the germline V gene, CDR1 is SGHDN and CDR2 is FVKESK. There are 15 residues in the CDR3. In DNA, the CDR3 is TGTGCCAGCAGCCAAGCACAGGGGGCTTCTTACGAGCAGTACTTC. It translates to CASSQAQGASYEQYF.

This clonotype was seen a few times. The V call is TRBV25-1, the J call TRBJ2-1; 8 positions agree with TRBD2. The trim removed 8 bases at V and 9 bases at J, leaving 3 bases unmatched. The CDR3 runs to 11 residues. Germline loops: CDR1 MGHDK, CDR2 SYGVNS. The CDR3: CASREGVEQFF. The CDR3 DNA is TGTGCCAGCCGGGAGGGAGTTGAGCAGTTCTTC.

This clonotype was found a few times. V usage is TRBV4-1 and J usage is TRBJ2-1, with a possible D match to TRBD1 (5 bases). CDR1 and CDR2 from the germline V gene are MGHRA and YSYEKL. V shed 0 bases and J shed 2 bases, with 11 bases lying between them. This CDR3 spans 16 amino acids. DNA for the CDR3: TGCGCCAGCAGCCAAGAGGTGGCAGGGCCCTACAATGAGCAGTTCTTC. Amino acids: CASSQEVAGPYNEQFF.

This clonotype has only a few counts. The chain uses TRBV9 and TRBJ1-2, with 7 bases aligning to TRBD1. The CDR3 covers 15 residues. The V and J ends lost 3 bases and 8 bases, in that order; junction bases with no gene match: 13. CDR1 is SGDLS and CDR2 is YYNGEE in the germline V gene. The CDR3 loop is CASSARQGDLRGYTF. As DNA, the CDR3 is TGTGCCAGCAGCGCCCGACAGGGAGACTTGCGGGGCTACACCTTC. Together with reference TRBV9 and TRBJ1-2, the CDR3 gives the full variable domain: DSGVTQTPKHLITATGQRVTLRCSPRSGDLSVYWYQQSLDQGLQFLIQYYNGEERAKGNILERFSAQQFPDLHSELNLSSLELGDSALYFCASSARQGDLRGYTFGSGTRLTVV.

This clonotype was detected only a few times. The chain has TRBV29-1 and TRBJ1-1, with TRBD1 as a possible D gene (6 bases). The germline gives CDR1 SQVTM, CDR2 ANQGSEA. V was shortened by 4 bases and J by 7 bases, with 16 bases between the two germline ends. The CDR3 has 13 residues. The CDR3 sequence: CSVVETGRIEAFF. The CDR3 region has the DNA TGCAGCGTTGTTGAGACAGGTCGCATTGAAGCTTTCTTT.

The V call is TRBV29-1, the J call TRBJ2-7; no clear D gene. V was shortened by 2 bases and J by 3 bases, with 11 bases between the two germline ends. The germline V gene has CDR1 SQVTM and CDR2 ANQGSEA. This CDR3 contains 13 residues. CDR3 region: CSVESSEDYEQYF. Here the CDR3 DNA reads TGCAGCGTTGAATCGTCAGAAGACTACGAGCAGTACTTC.

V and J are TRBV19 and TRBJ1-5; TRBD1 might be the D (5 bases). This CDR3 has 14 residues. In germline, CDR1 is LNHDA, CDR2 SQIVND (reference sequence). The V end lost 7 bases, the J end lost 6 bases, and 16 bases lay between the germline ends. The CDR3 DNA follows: TGTGCCAGTAACCATGAGGGGTCGTCTCAGCCCCAGCATTTT. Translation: CASNHEGSSQPQHF.

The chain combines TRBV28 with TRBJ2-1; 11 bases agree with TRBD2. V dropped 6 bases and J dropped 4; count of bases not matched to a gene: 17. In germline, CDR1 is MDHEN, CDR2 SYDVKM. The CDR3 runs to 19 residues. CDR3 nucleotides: TGTGCCAGCAGCTCCGGGACAGGAGGACTAGCGGGCCTATACAATGAGCAGTTCTTC. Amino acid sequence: CASSSGTGGLAGLYNEQFF.